This TCR beta chain was observed in a study of a mutant IDH1 vaccine in newly diagnosed glioma. Study-wide background: The therapy given earlier, which was standard therapy, consisted of radiotherapy, temozolomide, or both, and most of the patients received both.

As for time point: week 5, during vaccination. Topical imiquimod was applied with each vaccine dose, which held 300 ug of mutant IDH1 20-mer peptide. Only a few counts were recorded for this clone. As yet, its antigen is unknown. The germline V gene has CDR1 SGDLS and CDR2 YYNGEE. V was shortened by 0 bases and J by 2 bases, with 8 bases between the two germline ends. The CDR3 consists of 14 residues. Only in-frame clones appear in the TCRdb table, and some are missing; sequencing was by immunoSEQ multiplex PCR. The data show over 45,000 clones, around 80% seen once. The rearrangement joins TRBV9 to TRBJ2-5, with D perhaps matching TRBD2 (5 bases). This specimen consisted of PBMCs, obtained from a glioma patient whose treatment included an IDH1 peptide vaccine. The TCR sequence derives from a woman between 50 and 59 years old with glioma. The chain's CDR3 is CASSVDLAQETQYF. The CDR3 region has the DNA TGTGCCAGCAGCGTAGATCTAGCTCAAGAGACCCAGTACTTC. The entire variable domain, with the rest obtained from reference TRBV9 and TRBJ2-5, is as follows: DSGVTQTPKHLITATGQRVTLRCSPRSGDLSVYWYQQSLDQGLQFLIQYYNGEERAKGNILERFSAQQFPDLHSELNLSSLELGDSALYFCASSVDLAQETQYFGPGTRLLVL.